Listed below are T cell receptor beta chains from one sample, sequenced in a study of cytomegalovirus exposure and HLA in healthy donors. Some clones are missing from TCRdb's copy, which holds only in-frame ones; the method was immunoSEQ multiplex PCR. The table has approximately 150,000 clones, roughly 92% seen once; the top ten hold 0.55% to 0.8%. Sequencing was performed on PBMCs. These receptors all stem from a man in his late teens or twenties in good health and CMV-seronegative. Both conserved end residues are trimmed from each CDR3. Each record gives: J gene, V gene, CDR3 length, CDR3 protein.

TRBJ1-1 TRBV9 13 ASSVSGTMNTEAF
TRBJ1-1 TRBV6-5 12 ASAFTDMNTEAF
TRBJ2-2 TRBV19 12 ASSITAAGGELF
TRBJ1-2 TRBV5-1 13 ASSHRSPPYYGYT
TRBJ2-3 TRBV30 15 AWSTTHGGTSTDTQY
TRBJ2-3 TRBV18 12 ASSGLGATDTQY
TRBJ2-6 TRBV9 15 ASSVWRASSGANVLT
TRBJ1-6 TRBV4-2 13 ASSQEGGGNSPLH
TRBJ1-4 TRBV5-1 11 ASSTDREEKLF
TRBJ2-6 TRBV6-4 14 ASSDGQGSGANVLT
TRBJ2-7 TRBV11-2 13 ASSETSGEPYEQY
TRBJ1-1 TRBV4-3 12 ASSQDSGSREAF
TRBJ1-4 TRBV6-5 14 ASSYGPTGVDEKLF
TRBJ1-6 TRBV15 14 ATSGQRTGGGSPLH
TRBJ1-1 TRBV27 14 ASSYRVPTLNTEAF
TRBJ1-5 TRBV19 12 ASSVGGLAQPQH
TRBJ1-1 TRBV6-1 9 AGWTGAEAF
TRBJ2-1 TRBV5-1 13 ASSLAGSSYNEQF
TRBJ1-1 TRBV12-5 12 ASALGQMNTEAF
TRBJ2-1 TRBV5-1 16 ASSRTSGGPRGYNEQF
TRBJ2-5 TRBV11-3 11 ASSTGLAKTQY
TRBJ2-4 TRBV7-2 13 ASSPPSGGKNIQY
TRBJ1-1 TRBV6-5 12 ASSRTGRNTEAF